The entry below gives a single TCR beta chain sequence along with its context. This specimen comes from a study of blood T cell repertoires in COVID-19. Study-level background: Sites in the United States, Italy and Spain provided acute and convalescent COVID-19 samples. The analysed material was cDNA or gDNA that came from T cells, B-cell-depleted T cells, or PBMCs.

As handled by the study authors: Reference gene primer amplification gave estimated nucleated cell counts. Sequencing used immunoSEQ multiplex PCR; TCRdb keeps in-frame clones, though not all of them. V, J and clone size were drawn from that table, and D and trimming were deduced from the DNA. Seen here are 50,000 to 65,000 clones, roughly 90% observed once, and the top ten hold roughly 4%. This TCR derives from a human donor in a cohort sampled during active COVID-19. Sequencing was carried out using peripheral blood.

CDR3: CASSAPGTSGYNEQFF. The CDR3 DNA sequence: TGCGCCAGCAGCGCGCCCGGGACTAGCGGTTACAATGAGCAGTTCTTC. This chain connects TRBV4-3 to TRBJ2-1; TRBD2 matches at 11 bases. The trim removed 5 bases at V and 4 bases at J, leaving 7 bases unmatched. The germline V gene has CDR1 LGHNA and CDR2 YSLEER. The CDR3 is 16 amino acids.